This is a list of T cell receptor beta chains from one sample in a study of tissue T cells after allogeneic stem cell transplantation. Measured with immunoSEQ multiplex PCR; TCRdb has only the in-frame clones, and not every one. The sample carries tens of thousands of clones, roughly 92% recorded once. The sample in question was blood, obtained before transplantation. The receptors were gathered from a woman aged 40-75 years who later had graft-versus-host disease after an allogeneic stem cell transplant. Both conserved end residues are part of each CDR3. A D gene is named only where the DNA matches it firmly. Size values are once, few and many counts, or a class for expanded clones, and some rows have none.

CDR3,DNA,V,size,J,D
CASRTSTGVYYGYTF,TGTGCCAGTAGAACCTCAACTGGGGTGTACTATGGCTACACCTTC,TRBV19,-,TRBJ1-2,-
CASSPLSRGLGTEAFF,TGTGCCAGCTCACCACTCTCCAGGGGGCTTGGCACTGAAGCTTTCTTT,TRBV18,-,TRBJ1-1,TRBD1
CASTIHRETQYF,TGTGCCAGCACTATTCATCGGGAGACCCAGTACTTC,TRBV12-3/TRBV12-4,-,TRBJ2-5,-
CASSYGQGNYEQYF,TGTGCCAGCAGTTACGGACAGGGGAACTACGAGCAGTACTTC,TRBV6-2/TRBV6-3,-,TRBJ2-7,TRBD1
CASSKTGEASYEQYF,TGTGCCAGTAGTAAAACAGGGGAGGCTTCCTACGAGCAGTACTTC,TRBV19,-,TRBJ2-7,-
CASSLAGTQETQYF,TGTGCCAGCAGCCTAGCGGGGACCCAAGAGACCCAGTACTTC,TRBV7-2,-,TRBJ2-5,TRBD2
CASSYSITGVYETQYF,TGTGCCAGCAGTTACTCGATAACAGGGGTTTATGAGACCCAGTACTTC,TRBV6-5,-,TRBJ2-5,TRBD1
CASSAPQGAGNSPLHF,TGTGCCAGCAGCGCGCCACAGGGGGCGGGAAATTCACCCCTCCACTTT,TRBV9,-,TRBJ1-6,TRBD1
CASSLTSGGWYEQYF,TGTGCCAGCAGTTTAACTAGCGGGGGCTGGTACGAGCAGTACTTC,TRBV27,-,TRBJ2-7,TRBD2
CASSTGQGYGYTF,TGCGCCAGCAGCACAGGACAGGGATATGGCTACACCTTC,TRBV5-1,-,TRBJ1-2,TRBD1
CASSLAGTVVPGELFF,TGTGCCAGCAGCTTAGCCGGGACAGTAGTACCCGGGGAGCTGTTTTTT,TRBV7-9,-,TRBJ2-2,TRBD1
CASSDITGPGETQYF,TGTGCCAGCAGTGACATCACAGGTCCGGGGGAGACCCAGTACTTC,TRBV25-1,-,TRBJ2-5,-
CAISEKPTGQPQHF,TGTGCCATCAGTGAAAAGCCGACCGGTCAGCCCCAGCATTTT,TRBV10-3,-,TRBJ1-5,-
CAWSAGTSGRIGRETQYF,TGTGCCTGGAGTGCCGGGACTAGCGGGAGAATAGGGAGAGAGACCCAGTACTTC,TRBV30,-,TRBJ2-5,TRBD2
CASSIRTGRSTGELFF,TGTGCCAGTAGTATAAGGACAGGTAGAAGCACCGGGGAGCTGTTTTTT,TRBV19,-,TRBJ2-2,TRBD1
CASSWGQGSRLYNEQFF,TGTGCCAGCAGCTGGGGGCAGGGAAGTAGACTCTACAATGAGCAGTTCTTC,TRBV5-6,-,TRBJ2-1,-
CASSQEGGRSTDTQYF,TGTGCCAGCAGCCAAGAAGGGGGTAGAAGCACAGATACGCAGTATTTT,TRBV4-2,-,TRBJ2-3,-
CASSPTGLVDTIYF,TGTGCCAGCTCACCTACAGGGTTGGTGGACACCATATATTTT,TRBV18,-,TRBJ1-3,-
CASSAGAQQETQYF,TGTGCCAGCAGCGCCGGGGCCCAGCAAGAGACCCAGTACTTC,TRBV5-4,once,TRBJ2-5,-
CASSLTSGSYNEQFF,TGTGCCAGCAGCCTGACTAGCGGGAGCTACAATGAGCAGTTCTTC,TRBV6-5,once,TRBJ2-1,TRBD2
CASIPNREGPYNEQFF,TGTGCCAGTATCCCCAACCGGGAGGGCCCCTACAATGAGCAGTTCTTC,TRBV19,-,TRBJ2-1,TRBD2
CASSHGGTEAFF,TGTGCCAGCAGCCACGGGGGCACTGAAGCTTTCTTT,TRBV3-1/TRBV3-2,-,TRBJ1-1,-
CASSLGAGGSYGYTF,TGTGCCAGCAGCTTAGGGGCAGGAGGATCCTATGGCTACACCTTC,TRBV7-8,-,TRBJ1-2,-
CASRSTGTSNYGYTF,TGTGCCAGCAGATCGACAGGGACGTCTAACTATGGCTACACCTTC,TRBV27,-,TRBJ1-2,TRBD1
CASSLGGWNTEAFF,TGTGCCAGCAGCTTAGGAGGATGGAACACTGAAGCTTTCTTT,TRBV7-2,-,TRBJ1-1,-
CASSLGYGTDFYEQYF,TGTGCCAGCAGCTTAGGTTATGGGACGGATTTCTACGAGCAGTACTTC,TRBV7-8,-,TRBJ2-7,-
CASTIGTGVTDTQYF,TGTGCCAGCACAATAGGGACAGGGGTCACAGATACGCAGTATTTT,TRBV28,-,TRBJ2-3,TRBD1
CAWSPNFWGTESYEQYF,TGTGCCTGGAGTCCCAATTTCTGGGGGACAGAAAGCTACGAGCAGTACTTC,TRBV30,few,TRBJ2-7,TRBD1
CASSRQGSGDEQYF,TGTGCCAGCAGCCGACAGGGGTCAGGCGACGAGCAGTACTTC,TRBV6-2/TRBV6-3,-,TRBJ2-7,TRBD1
CASSKQGICTGNTIYF,TGTGCCAGCAGCAAGCAGGGAATTTGTACTGGAAACACCATATATTTT,TRBV21-1,-,TRBJ1-3,-
CSASRLAGVFGSVETQYF,TGCAGTGCTAGTCGCCTAGCGGGAGTCTTCGGTTCCGTAGAGACCCAGTACTTC,TRBV20-1,-,TRBJ2-5,TRBD2
CSVPGPLTYGYTF,TGCAGCGTCCCGGGACCCCTAACGTATGGCTACACCTTC,TRBV29-1,-,TRBJ1-2,-
CASSDSGLAGRVTGELFF,TGTGCCAGCAGTGACTCTGGACTAGCGGGACGGGTCACCGGGGAGCTGTTTTTT,TRBV6-4,-,TRBJ2-2,TRBD2
CASGSQRQGETRTINYGYTF,TGTGCTAGTGGTTCGCAGAGACAGGGGGAGACTCGAACGATTAACTATGGCTACACCTTC,TRBV12-5,-,TRBJ1-2,TRBD1
CASTGLAGGRETQYF,TGTGCCAGCACCGGACTAGCGGGGGGGCGGGAGACCCAGTACTTC,TRBV6-5,-,TRBJ2-5,TRBD2
CASSLGHGYTF,TGTGCCAGCAGCTTGGGCCATGGCTACACCTTC,TRBV7-8,-,TRBJ1-2,-
CASSLSGLAGGPGPYKEQFF,TGTGCCAGCAGTTTATCGGGACTAGCGGGAGGCCCGGGTCCTTACAAAGAGCAGTTCTTC,TRBV27,-,TRBJ2-1,TRBD2
CASSRFGQGRTDTQYF,TGTGCCAGCAGCCGATTCGGACAGGGGCGCACAGATACGCAGTATTTT,TRBV11-2,-,TRBJ2-3,TRBD1
CAISAGRSVNEQYF,TGTGCCATCAGTGCTGGTAGGTCTGTCAACGAGCAGTACTTC,TRBV10-3,-,TRBJ2-7,-
CAWSPLTSGRNEQFF,TGTGCCTGGAGTCCGTTGACTAGCGGGAGGAATGAGCAGTTCTTC,TRBV30,once,TRBJ2-1,TRBD2
CASSGHQNTEAFF,TGTGCCAGCAGCGGACACCAGAACACTGAAGCTTTCTTT,TRBV9,few,TRBJ1-1,-
CARRDREQYF,TGTGCCAGGAGGGATCGGGAGCAGTACTTC,TRBV19,-,TRBJ2-7,-
CASRGQVGYGYTF,TGTGCCAGCAGGGGACAGGTCGGCTATGGCTACACCTTC,TRBV25-1,-,TRBJ1-2,TRBD1
CASSLGRNTEAFF,TGTGCCAGCAGTTTAGGAAGGAACACTGAAGCTTTCTTT,TRBV12-3/TRBV12-4,-,TRBJ1-1,-
CASSLSPPTGTQYF,TGTGCCAGCAGCTTATCTCCGCCCACGGGGACCCAGTACTTC,TRBV7-2,-,TRBJ2-5,-
CASSPRTSLTYEQYF,TGTGCCAGCAGCCCAAGGACGTCCCTTACCTACGAGCAGTACTTC,TRBV7-3,-,TRBJ2-7,-